This passage covers 30 T cell receptor beta chains from one sample sequenced in a study of blood T cell repertoires in COVID-19. Some clones are missing from TCRdb's copy, which holds only in-frame ones; the method was immunoSEQ multiplex PCR. Of roughly 150,000 clones listed, roughly 80% are singletons. The specimen was peripheral blood. The source is a man aged 55 to 70 with acute or convalescent COVID-19.

CDR3 amino acids: CSASGPTTYEQYF. CDR3 DNA: TGCAGTGCTAGTGGACCCACTACCTACGAGCAGTACTTC. This chain links TRBV20-1 with TRBJ2-7, with unresolved D. The CDR3 contains 13 residues. Germline CDR1 is DFQATT and CDR2 is SNEGSKA (reference sequence). V was clipped by 3 bases and J by 2 bases, with 11 bases between them.

The V gene is TRBV27, the J gene TRBJ1-1; TRBD1 matches at 7 bases. The CDR3 has 19 residues. J gave up 5 bases and V 0 bases, and 18 bases lay outside the gene matches. Germline V CDR1 and CDR2: MNHEY, SMNVEV (reference sequence). The CDR3 protein is CASSLSHILWTGRGTEAFF. The CDR3 DNA reads TGTGCCAGCAGTTTATCGCATATTCTCTGGACAGGAAGAGGAACTGAAGCTTTCTTT.

The CDR3 DNA follows: TGTGCCAGCAGCTTGGAAGGAGGGTTTAATGAGCAGTTCTTC. Translating gives CASSLEGGFNEQFF. The genes are TRBV5-8 and TRBJ2-1, with D possibly TRBD2 on 6 matching bases. The CDR3 loop spans 14 amino acids. Per the germline V gene, CDR1 is SGHTS and CDR2 is YDEGEE. V lost 0 bases and J lost 7, with 11 bases in between. The complete variable domain, with remaining parts taken from reference TRBV5-8 and TRBJ2-1, reads EAGVTQSPTHLIKTRGQQATLRCSPISGHTSVYWYQQALGLGLQFLLWYDEGEERNRGNFPPRFSGRQFPNYSSELNVNALELEDSALYLCASSLEGGFNEQFFGPGTRLTVL.

This clone showed up just once. V and J are TRBV11-2 and TRBJ2-7; 11 positions agree with TRBD2. The CDR3 totals 17 residues. After removal of 2 bases from V and 3 bases from J, the junction contained 9 bases not matched to a gene. The germline V gene has CDR1 SGHAT and CDR2 FQNNGV. The chain's CDR3 is CASSLNWGTSGGYEQYF. The CDR3 DNA reads TGTGCCAGCAGCTTAAATTGGGGTACTAGCGGGGGCTACGAGCAGTACTTC.

The chain combines TRBV5-6 with TRBJ2-2; D unresolved. This CDR3 region has 12 residues. Trimming pared 0 bases from V and 9 bases from J, leaving 6 bases between. Germline-derived CDR1 and CDR2 are SGHDT and YYEEEE. As DNA, the CDR3 is TGTGCCAGCAGCTTGGGGCCACGGGAGCTGTTTTTT. Its translation: CASSLGPRELFF. The variable domain in full, with the rest retrieved from reference TRBV5-6 and TRBJ2-2, is DAGVTQSPTHLIKTRGQQVTLRCSPKSGHDTVSWYQQALGQGPQFIFQYYEEEERQRGNFPDRFSGHQFPNYSSELNVNALLLGDSALYLCASSLGPRELFFGEGSRLTVL.

This rearrangement joins TRBV20-1 to TRBJ2-5, with 11 bases identical to TRBD2. This CDR3 is built from 16 residues. With V trimmed by 3 bases and J by 4 bases, 10 bases remained unmatched. Germline V gene data show CDR1 as DFQATT and CDR2 as SNEGSKA (reference sequence). The CDR3 DNA sequence: TGCAGTGCTAGTTCTAGCGGGGGGCGTGAGGGAGAGACCCAGTACTTC. It translates to CSASSSGGREGETQYF.

The rearrangement joins TRBV7-2 to TRBJ2-3; tentatively, D is TRBD1 (7 bases). The germline V gene encodes CDR1 SGHTA and CDR2 FQGNSA. V lost 3 bases, J lost 4 bases, and 17 bases lay in between. This CDR3 region has 16 residues. The CDR3 coding sequence is TGTGCCAGCAGCTTTAAGTTTGGAGGGGGCGCAGATACGCAGTATTTT. Residues: CASSFKFGGGADTQYF. Filled out from reference TRBV7-2 and TRBJ2-3, the complete variable domain reads GAGVSQSPSNKVTEKGKDVELRCDPISGHTALYWYRQSLGQGLEFLIYFQGNSAPDKSGLPSDRFSAERTGGSVSTLTIQRTQQEDSAVYLCASSFKFGGGADTQYFGPGTRLTVL.

V gene TRBV11-3 combines with J gene TRBJ1-3; D is uncertain. In germline, CDR1 is SGHNT, CDR2 YENEEA. V dropped 6 bases and J dropped 0 bases, with 27 bases sitting between them. The CDR3 loop spans 20 amino acids. This chain's CDR3 is CASRNTPGGDKRGSGNTIYF. DNA of the CDR3: TGTGCCAGCAGAAACACCCCCGGCGGGGATAAACGAGGCTCTGGAAACACCATATATTTT.

The chain combines TRBV13 with TRBJ2-2; 11 positions agree with TRBD1. The V and J ends lost 2 bases and 1 base, in that order; junction bases with no gene match: 9. Germline-derived CDR1 and CDR2 are PRHDT and FYEKMQ (reference sequence). This CDR3 is 19 amino acids long. CDR3 residues: CASSLLGQGASWNTGELFF. Written as DNA, the CDR3 is TGTGCCAGCAGCTTACTCGGACAGGGGGCGTCTTGGAACACCGGGGAGCTGTTTTTT.

The chain employs TRBV7-9 and TRBJ2-3, with TRBD2 matching 7 bases. The CDR3 spans 14 residues. The J segment lost 0 bases and the V segment lost 4 bases, leaving 1 base of the junction unmatched. Germline-derived CDR1 and CDR2 are SEHNR and FQNEAQ (reference sequence). In DNA, the CDR3 is TGTGCCAGCAGCTCGCGGGGGAGCACAGATACGCAGTATTTT. It translates to CASSSRGSTDTQYF.

J is TRBJ1-4 and V is TRBV6-5; TRBD1 matches 8 bases. J lost 1 base, V lost 4 bases, and 5 bases had no gene match. Germline V gene lookup returns CDR1 MNHEY and CDR2 SVGAGI. The CDR3 contains 16 residues. CDR3 in DNA: TGTGCCAGCAGTTCTCTCACAGGGGGAACTAATGAAAAACTGTTTTTT. Protein product: CASSSLTGGTNEKLFF.

V and J are TRBV19 and TRBJ1-2; TRBD1 matches at 7 bases. The V gene's germline CDR1 is LNHDA and CDR2 SQIVND (reference sequence). The CDR3 loop spans 13 amino acids. The V and J ends lost 6 bases and 4 bases, in that order; junction bases with no gene match: 5. The CDR3 protein is CASSRDSLYGYTF. The CDR3 DNA is TGTGCCAGTAGCCGGGACAGTCTCTATGGCTACACCTTC.

The rearrangement uses TRBV27 and TRBJ2-1; 8 nucleotides agree with TRBD1. The junction had 5 bases not matched to a gene; V was cut back by 5 bases and J by 5 bases. The CDR3 sequence is 14 residues long. CDR1 is MNHEY, CDR2 SMNVEV, per germline (reference sequence). The CDR3 region has the DNA TGTGCCAGCAGTCCAGGGACAGGCCACAATGAGCAGTTCTTC. Encoded protein: CASSPGTGHNEQFF.

The chain has TRBV29-1 and TRBJ2-1; 10 bases map to TRBD1. This CDR3 has 13 residues. Germline CDR1 and CDR2: SQVTM and ANQGSEA. After removal of 4 bases from V and 7 bases from J, the junction contained 4 bases not matched to a gene. The CDR3 is CSVGRDRGNEQFF. The CDR3 region has the DNA TGCAGCGTTGGCCGGGACAGGGGTAATGAGCAGTTCTTC.

The V call is TRBV5-8, the J call TRBJ1-5; D is possibly TRBD1 (6 bases). Trimming shortened V by 3 bases and J by 0 bases, and 13 bases separated the two germline ends. CDR3 length equals 16 residues. CDR1 and CDR2 (germline): SGHTS, YDEGEE. CDR3 residues: CASSYGQTISNQPQHF. The CDR3 nucleotides read TGTGCCAGCAGCTATGGACAGACTATTAGCAATCAGCCCCAGCATTTT. Full variable domain (remainder filled in from reference TRBV5-8 and TRBJ1-5): EAGVTQSPTHLIKTRGQQATLRCSPISGHTSVYWYQQALGLGLQFLLWYDEGEERNRGNFPPRFSGRQFPNYSSELNVNALELEDSALYLCASSYGQTISNQPQHFGDGTRLSIL.

The chain combines TRBV19 with TRBJ1-5, with 7 bases fitting TRBD1. This CDR3 region has 16 residues. The V segment lost 1 base and the J segment 0 bases; nucleotides outside the gene matches: 3. Germline assignment: CDR1 LNHDA and CDR2 SQIVND (reference sequence). The CDR3 loop reads CASSIGTGDSNQPQHF. Written as DNA, the CDR3 is TGTGCCAGTAGTATAGGCACAGGGGATAGCAATCAGCCCCAGCATTTT.

V is TRBV11-2 and J is TRBJ2-5; 8 positions match TRBD2. The CDR3 loop spans 13 amino acids. The ends lost 5 bases at V and 6 bases at J; junction bases unmatched: 5. Germline V gene data show CDR1 as SGHAT and CDR2 as FQNNGV. CDR3 nucleotide sequence: TGTGCCAGCAGCCCAGGACTAGCACAGACCCAGTACTTC. Amino acid sequence: CASSPGLAQTQYF.

This clone was recorded a few times. The rearrangement uses TRBV24-1 and TRBJ2-5, with D possibly being TRBD1 (6 bases). There are 16 residues in the CDR3. The germline CDR1 and CDR2 sequences are KGHDR and SFDVKD. Trimming took 4 bases from V and 2 from J, leaving 16 bases between them. CDR3 sequence: CATSEDTYQGQETQYF. The CDR3 coding sequence is TGTGCCACCAGTGAGGACACTTATCAGGGGCAAGAGACCCAGTACTTC.

This clone was found many times. V is TRBV5-6 and J is TRBJ2-7; D is perhaps TRBD2 (6 bases). Germline V gene lookup returns CDR1 SGHDT and CDR2 YYEEEE. The V end lost 4 bases, the J end lost 3 bases, and 11 bases lay between the germline ends. The CDR3 is 13 residues long. DNA for the CDR3: TGTGCCAGCAGCCTGGGGGACTTCTACGAGCAGTACTTC. Its translation: CASSLGDFYEQYF.

The genes are TRBV7-3 and TRBJ2-5, with 10 bases aligning to TRBD2. V lost 6 bases, J lost 4 bases, and 8 bases stayed unmatched. In germline, CDR1 is SGHTA, CDR2 FQGTGA. The length of the CDR3 is 15 residues. The CDR3 loop reads CASSPSGGERETQYF. CDR3 DNA sequence: TGTGCCAGCAGTCCAAGCGGGGGGGAAAGAGAGACCCAGTACTTC. Supplemented by reference TRBV7-3 and TRBJ2-5, the full variable domain reads GAGVSQTPSNKVTEKGKYVELRCDPISGHTALYWYRQSLGQGPEFLIYFQGTGAADDSGLPNDRFFAVRPEGSVSTLKIQRTERGDSAVYLCASSPSGGERETQYFGPGTRLLVL.

V usage is TRBV10-1 and J usage is TRBJ2-2; D is ambiguous. Per germline, CDR1 WNHNN and CDR2 SYGVQD (reference sequence). This CDR3 spans 10 amino acids. V was trimmed by 8 bases and J by 8 bases, leaving 6 bases between them. CDR3 loop: CASPNGELFF. CDR3 bases: TGCGCCAGCCCTAATGGGGAGCTGTTTTTT.

The chain combines TRBV13 with TRBJ1-3, with 7 nucleotides matching TRBD1. Germline V gene data show CDR1 as PRHDT and CDR2 as FYEKMQ (reference sequence). CDR3 length equals 17 residues. Unmatched junction bases numbered 11, after V lost 4 bases and J lost 2 bases. For the CDR3, the DNA is TGTGCCAGCAGCTCCACTATGCAACAGGGGACTGGAAACACCATATATTTT. Translated, it gives CASSSTMQQGTGNTIYF.

This sequence joins TRBV6-1 and TRBJ2-1; 7 nucleotides match TRBD1. The CDR3 runs to 11 residues. The trim removed 2 bases at V and 14 bases at J, leaving 3 bases unmatched. Germline CDR1 MNHNS, CDR2 SASEGT. The CDR3 loop reads CASSETGVKFF. CDR3 nucleotide sequence: TGTGCCAGCAGTGAAACAGGGGTGAAGTTCTTC.

V usage is TRBV6-5 and J usage is TRBJ1-3; 8 bases line up with TRBD1. J was trimmed by 7 bases and V by 6 bases; bases with no gene match: 8. CDR3 size: 14 residues. Germline lookup yields CDR1 MNHEY and CDR2 SVGAGI. The DNA of the CDR3 is TGTGCCAGCAGGGGCAGGGGGCTTCTGAACACCATATATTTT. Residues: CASRGRGLLNTIYF.

The chain is built from TRBV5-1 and TRBJ2-1; maybe TRBD1 (6 bases). The CDR3 totals 14 residues. CDR1 is SGHRS, CDR2 YFSETQ, per germline. Trimming stripped 3 bases from V and 8 bases from J, with 15 bases between. CDR3 region: CASSSLNNRDEQFF. The CDR3 DNA is TGCGCCAGCAGCTCCCTAAATAACAGGGATGAGCAGTTCTTC.

V and J are TRBV30 and TRBJ2-3, with 9 bases lining up with TRBD1. Trimming cost V 4 bases and J 4 bases; bases outside gene matches: 3. From germline, CDR1 is GTSNPN and CDR2 SVGIG (reference sequence). The CDR3 covers 13 residues. CDR3 sequence reads: CAWTRDRADTQYF. Written as DNA, the CDR3 is TGTGCCTGGACCAGGGACAGGGCAGATACGCAGTATTTT.

This chain links TRBV5-1 with TRBJ1-2; a weak D match, TRBD1 (6 bases). Germline CDR1 reads SGHRS; CDR2 reads YFSETQ. This CDR3 is 13 amino acids long. Trimming left V 4 bases short and J 2 bases short, with 9 bases between. The CDR3 region has the DNA TGCGCCAGCAGCCCCGACAGGAACTATGGCTACACCTTC. This codes for CASSPDRNYGYTF.

The chain joins TRBV19 to TRBJ1-2; no definite D call. V was pared by 10 bases and J by 14 bases, with 17 bases between. Germline assignment: CDR1 LNHDA and CDR2 SQIVND (reference sequence). The CDR3 is 10 amino acids. CDR3 coding DNA: TGTGCCACCAGTTCTTTAACCTTAACCTTC. This encodes CATSSLTLTF.

This chain links TRBV6-5 with TRBJ1-2; the D is unclear. Looked up from germline, CDR1 is MNHEY and CDR2 is SVGAGI. The CDR3 is 13 residues long. V lost 4 bases and J 7 bases, leaving 13 bases between the germline ends. The CDR3 spells CASSSHLPSGYTF. CDR3 nucleotides: TGTGCCAGCAGTTCCCACCTACCTAGTGGCTACACCTTC.

This clone was seen a few times. This rearrangement joins TRBV5-1 to TRBJ2-7; perhaps TRBD1 as D (5 bases). The CDR3 covers 13 residues. CDR1 is SGHRS, CDR2 YFSETQ, per germline. Trimming removed 6 bases from V and 3 bases from J, with 13 bases in between. CDR3 in DNA: TGCGCCAGCAAGGGGAACAGAGACTACGAGCAGTACTTC. It specifies CASKGNRDYEQYF.